Shown below are 11 T cell receptor beta chains from a single sample sequenced in a study of regulatory T cells in long-lasting Graves disease. For TCR beta, libraries came from iRepertoire HTBI primers and Arm-PCR of CDR3 regions. TCRdb ran MiXCR on the multiplex PCR reads and lists one entry per CDR3 protein. The sample yields 360,000 or so distinct CDR3 sequences, roughly 25% seen once. Time point specified: persistent/refractory GD, antithyroid drugs over 5 years with positive TRAb. Isolated PBMC RNA provided the starting material for the TCR library. The specimen comprised peripheral blood mononuclear cells (PBMCs), sampled when the disease was refractory, from a patient treated with antithyroid drugs. The origin of the receptors is a woman between 40 and 55 years old with Graves disease.

This chain joins TRBV7-9 and TRBJ2-7, with 7 bases that match TRBD1. Losses at the gene ends were 4 bases for V and 6 bases for J; bases not matched to a gene: 12. CDR3 length: 15 residues. CDR1 and CDR2 from the germline V gene are SEHNR and FQNEAQ (reference sequence). The CDR3 DNA is TGTGCCAGCAGCTCCACCGTGGACAACAGGGGCGAGCAGTACTTC. This sequence encodes CASSSTVDNRGEQYF.

On this clonotype itself: Because it lacks the conserved phenylalanine or tryptophan at the end, this CDR3 is likely a read error. The J gene is TRBJ2-5, the V gene TRBV6-4; 8 bases map to TRBD1. The germline CDR1 and CDR2 sequences are MRHNA and SNTAGT. The CDR3 sequence is 13 residues long. J was trimmed by 10 bases and V by 9 bases; bases with no gene match: 13. Here the CDR3 reads CASTYDRGEVQYS. The CDR3 coding sequence is TGTGCCAGTACCTATGACAGGGGTGAGGTCCAGTACTCC.

This clonotype was detected only a few times. CDR3 in amino acids: CSAARQGALEGYTF. CDR3 DNA: TGCAGTGCTGCGAGGCAGGGGGCCCTAGAGGGCTACACCTTC. V and J are TRBV20-1 and TRBJ1-2, with 8 bases aligning to TRBD1. The V and J ends lost 5 bases and 8 bases, in that order; junction bases with no gene match: 13. The germline V gene encodes CDR1 DFQATT and CDR2 SNEGSKA (reference sequence). The CDR3 consists of 14 residues.

This clonotype was counted many times. The chain carries TRBV7-9 and TRBJ2-2, with no clear D. V lost 1 base and J lost 5, with 2 bases in between. The germline gives CDR1 SEHNR, CDR2 FQNEAQ (reference sequence). This CDR3 has 12 amino acids. The CDR3 reads CASSLGTGELFF. CDR3 DNA: TGTGCCAGCAGCTTAGGGACCGGGGAGCTGTTTTTT. The whole variable domain, remainder taken from reference TRBV7-9 and TRBJ2-2, is DTGVSQNPRHKITKRGQNVTFRCDPISEHNRLYWYRQTLGQGPEFLTYFQNEAQLEKSRLLSDRFSAERPKGSFSTLEIQRTEQGDSAMYLCASSLGTGELFFGEGSRLTVL.

This clonotype was observed many times. The genes are TRBV15 and TRBJ1-4; weak D call: TRBD1 (5 bases). V was shortened by 0 bases and J by 8 bases, with 16 bases between the two germline ends. The germline V gene has CDR1 LNHNV and CDR2 YYDKDF (reference sequence). This CDR3 is 16 amino acids long. The CDR3 loop reads CATSRDLSPGEEKLFF. Here the CDR3 DNA reads TGTGCCACCAGCAGAGATTTGTCCCCGGGGGAAGAAAAACTGTTTTTT.

The table lists this clonotype with many counts. The CDR3 region is CSAPVRGSYEQYF. The CDR3 region has the DNA TGCAGTGCTCCAGTGCGCGGGAGTTACGAGCAGTACTTC. The J gene is TRBJ2-7, the V gene TRBV20-1; 7 bases line up with TRBD2. Germline assignment: CDR1 DFQATT and CDR2 SNEGSKA (reference sequence). Trimming removed 5 bases from V and 4 bases from J; junction bases left unmatched: 8. The CDR3 is made up of 13 amino acids.

V usage is TRBV11-2 and J usage is TRBJ2-1; 8 bases line up with TRBD2. Germline CDR1 and CDR2: SGHAT and FQNNGV. There are 15 residues in the CDR3. J was trimmed by 8 bases and V by 6 bases; bases with no gene match: 12. The CDR3 sequence is CASRPLSGRRDEQFF. DNA of the CDR3: TGTGCCAGCAGGCCACTGAGCGGGAGAAGGGATGAGCAGTTCTTC.

This clonotype was observed at least ten times. CDR3 nucleotides: TGTGCCAGCAGCTTAACTAGCGGGAGAGGAGAGACCCAGTACTTC. This gives the protein CASSLTSGRGETQYF. The V and J genes are TRBV7-3 and TRBJ2-5, with 9 bases lining up with TRBD2. Germline V lookup: CDR1 SGHTA, CDR2 FQGTGA. V shed 0 bases, J shed 4 bases, and the junction held 3 bases outside the gene matches. The CDR3 is 15 residues long. Variable domain in full (rest from reference TRBV7-3 and TRBJ2-5): GAGVSQTPSNKVTEKGKYVELRCDPISGHTALYWYRQSLGQGPEFLIYFQGTGAADDSGLPNDRFFAVRPEGSVSTLKIQRTERGDSAVYLCASSLTSGRGETQYFGPGTRLLVL.

This chain connects TRBV15 to TRBJ1-5; TRBD1 aligns across 7 bases. CDR1 is LNHNV and CDR2 is YYDKDF in the germline V gene (reference sequence). The J segment lost 6 bases and the V segment lost 1 base, leaving 9 bases of the junction unmatched. CDR3 length equals 16 residues. The CDR3 DNA is TGTGCCACCAGCAGAGTGGGATTAGGGGGCGGTCAGCCCCAGCATTTT. It yields the protein CATSRVGLGGGQPQHF.

This clonotype was picked up a small number of times. CDR3: CSARGGEDNPYEQYF. The CDR3 nucleotides read TGCAGTGCTAGGGGGGGGGAGGACAACCCCTACGAGCAGTACTTC. The rearrangement uses TRBV20-1 and TRBJ2-7; 7 bases are shared with TRBD2. There are 15 residues in the CDR3. The germline V gene has CDR1 DFQATT and CDR2 SNEGSKA (reference sequence). The trim removed 3 bases at V and 2 bases at J, leaving 10 bases unmatched.

The CDR3 protein is CASSLDITMADTQYF. In nucleotides, the CDR3 is TGTGCCAGCAGTTTGGACATCACAATGGCCGATACGCAGTATTTT. The chain is built from TRBV12-3 or TRBV12-4 and TRBJ2-3; TRBD1 might be the D (5 bases). V was pared by 3 bases and J by 6 bases, with 16 bases between. The CDR3 is made up of 15 amino acids.